One sample yielded the 31 T cell receptor beta chains listed below, sequenced in a study of Ad26.COV2.S vaccination and SARS-CoV-2 variants. Profiling relied on immunoSEQ multiplex PCR, and the TCRdb table lists in-frame clones only, not all of them. The profile covers more than 85,000 clones, with less than 85% appearing a single time and 17% taken by the ten largest. Sequenced material: peripheral blood, taken after recovery from COVID-19. These receptors came from a human donor who had recovered from COVID-19.

The genes are TRBV15 and TRBJ2-1; the match to TRBD2 covers 10 bases. The CDR3 runs to 15 residues. Germline V CDR1 and CDR2: LNHNV, YYDKDF (reference sequence). J gave up 7 bases and V 1 base, and 4 bases lay outside the gene matches. CDR3 coding DNA: TGTGCCACCAGCAGAGGGGGACTAGCGTTGAATGAGCAGTTCTTC. As protein: CATSRGGLALNEQFF. The full variable domain, with the rest looked up from reference TRBV15 and TRBJ2-1, is DAMVIQNPRYQVTQFGKPVTLSCSQTLNHNVMYWYQQKSSQAPKLLFHYYDKDFNNEADTPDNFQSRRPNTSFCFLDIRSPGLGDTAMYLCATSRGGLALNEQFFGPGTRLTVL.

The V call is TRBV2, the J call TRBJ1-4; TRBD1 might be the D (5 bases). In germline, CDR1 is SNHLY, CDR2 FYNNEI. V shed 2 bases and J shed 16 bases, with 20 bases lying between them. The CDR3 runs 14 residues. The CDR3 here is CASSEPQGLTFPFF. The CDR3 nucleotides are TGTGCCAGCAGTGAACCCCAGGGCCTCACTTTCCCGTTTTTT. Combining the CDR3 with reference TRBV2 and TRBJ1-4 gives the whole variable domain EPEVTQTPSHQVTQMGQEVILRCVPISNHLYFYWYRQILGQKVEFLVSFYNNEISEKSEIFDDQFSVERPDGSNFTLKIRSTKLEDSAMYFCASSEPQGLTFPFFGSGTQLSVL.

This chain joins TRBV4-2 and TRBJ2-3, with TRBD2 identical over 8 bases. The V gene's germline CDR1 is LGHNA and CDR2 YNFKEQ. V lost 4 bases and J lost 0; bases outside the gene matches: 12. The CDR3 is 18 residues long. CDR3 DNA: TGTGCCAGCAGCCGGCAGAGCGGGGGACCCCAGAGCACAGATACGCAGTATTTT. Translated, it gives CASSRQSGGPQSTDTQYF.

This chain joins TRBV5-1 and TRBJ2-2; 10 nucleotides match TRBD2. Trimming removed 3 bases from V and 2 bases from J; junction bases left unmatched: 7. Germline V gives CDR1 SGHRS, CDR2 YFSETQ. The CDR3 has 17 residues. CDR3 loop: CASSSRAGGQNTGELFF. CDR3 nucleotide sequence: TGCGCCAGCAGCTCCCGAGCGGGGGGGCAAAACACCGGGGAGCTGTTTTTT.

The chain links TRBV5-6 to TRBJ2-5, with D hard to call. The CDR3 length is 16 residues. The V gene's germline CDR1 is SGHDT and CDR2 YYEEEE. V lost 1 base, J lost 7 bases, and 20 bases lay in between. The CDR3 DNA is TGTGCCAGCAGCTTGATAGAAGACCCCCCGCAACGGACCCAGTACTTC. The encoded protein is CASSLIEDPPQRTQYF.

In DNA, the CDR3 is TGCGCCAGCAGCTTGGCCTTCGGACAAAACACTGAAGCTTTCTTT. Translating it yields CASSLAFGQNTEAFF. The V gene is TRBV5-1, the J gene TRBJ1-1, with D maybe TRBD1 (5 bases). The CDR3 totals 15 residues. V was clipped by 0 bases and J by 2 bases, with 11 bases between them. The germline V gene encodes CDR1 SGHRS and CDR2 YFSETQ.

This chain links TRBV7-6 with TRBJ2-2, with D perhaps being TRBD1 or TRBD2 (6 bases each). CDR3 size: 15 residues. Trimming removed 1 base at V and 4 bases at J, with 10 bases between. Germline V gene lookup returns CDR1 SGHVS and CDR2 FNYEAQ. CDR3 bases: TGTGCCAGCAGCTTAGTGGGGGGCGGCACCGGGGAGCTGTTTTTT. This codes for CASSLVGGGTGELFF.

This clone was detected once. The gene calls are TRBV3-1 (or the pseudogene TRBV3-2) and TRBJ2-2, with TRBD2 identical over 9 bases. The CDR3 length is 15 residues. After removal of 4 bases from V and 7 bases from J, the junction contained 7 bases not matched to a gene. Germline V gene sequence: CDR1 LGHDT, CDR2 YNNKEL (reference sequence). The CDR3 region has the DNA TGTGCCAGCAGCCGCCTGGGAGCGGGGGGCGGGGAGCTGTTTTTT. Its translation: CASSRLGAGGGELFF.

This rearrangement joins TRBV5-1 to TRBJ2-1; D gene unclear. V was shortened by 0 bases and J by 14 bases, with 9 bases between the two germline ends. Germline lookup yields CDR1 SGHRS and CDR2 YFSETQ. This CDR3 has 11 amino acids. CDR3 coding DNA: TGCGCCAGCAGCTTGGGGGTTAGAGAGTTCTTC. This codes for CASSLGVREFF.

This clone was picked up one time. The chain is built from TRBV5-1 and TRBJ1-1; D unresolved. Germline V gives CDR1 SGHRS, CDR2 YFSETQ. Trimming took 4 bases from V and 0 from J, leaving 13 bases between them. The CDR3 length is 15 residues. CDR3 in amino acids: CASSQELGMNTEAFF. The CDR3 region has the DNA TGCGCCAGCAGCCAGGAGTTGGGGATGAACACTGAAGCTTTCTTT.

The rearrangement links TRBV6-2 or TRBV6-3 to TRBJ1-5; no clear D gene. The V gene lost 0 bases and the J gene lost 4 bases, with 4 bases spanning the gap. This CDR3 is 13 amino acids long. Per germline, CDR1 MNHEY and CDR2 SVGEGT. CDR3 residues: CASSYSSNQPQHF. The CDR3 nucleotides read TGTGCCAGCAGTTACTCGAGTAATCAGCCCCAGCATTTT.

This sequence joins TRBV14 and TRBJ1-1; a possible D gene is TRBD1 (5 bases). Germline lookup yields CDR1 SGHDN and CDR2 FVKESK. Trimming removed 1 base from V and 2 bases from J, with 11 bases in between. The CDR3 contains 15 residues. This CDR3 reads CASSQVHQGNTEAFF. As DNA, the CDR3 is TGTGCCAGCAGCCAAGTGCATCAGGGAAACACTGAAGCTTTCTTT.

The gene calls are TRBV2 and TRBJ1-1; D gene uncertain. Germline CDR1 reads SNHLY; CDR2 reads FYNNEI. Trimming removed 4 bases from V and 1 base from J, with 7 bases in between. The CDR3 is 13 amino acids. This CDR3 reads CASSGRWNTEAFF. The CDR3 DNA follows: TGTGCCAGCAGTGGACGGTGGAACACTGAAGCTTTCTTT.

The chain has TRBV28 and TRBJ1-4; D is uncertain. The CDR3 is 14 residues long. V was cut by 7 bases and J by 1 base, with 10 bases left in between. Germline lookup yields CDR1 MDHEN and CDR2 SYDVKM. CDR3 sequence: CASTTTVTNEKLFF. The CDR3 nucleotides are TGTGCCAGCACTACCACGGTAACTAATGAAAAACTGTTTTTT.

The chain is built from TRBV18 and TRBJ1-1; possible D gene TRBD1, 6 bases. CDR1 and CDR2 from the germline V gene are KGHSH and LQKENI. The CDR3 sequence is 16 residues long. The ends were cut back, 2 bases at V and 3 bases at J, with 16 bases in the middle. CDR3 sequence reads: CASSPRQPRGDTEAFF. CDR3 nucleotides: TGTGCCAGCTCACCAAGGCAGCCAAGGGGGGACACTGAAGCTTTCTTT.

This clone was seen only once. This chain uses TRBV11-2 with TRBJ1-1; TRBD1 might be the D (5 bases). CDR1 and CDR2 (germline): SGHAT, FQNNGV. Trimming shortened V by 1 base and J by 9 bases, and 24 bases separated the two germline ends. The CDR3 sequence is 17 residues long. Here the CDR3 DNA reads TGTGCCAGCAGCTTAGTAATATTTGGGGACTGGAGATTTAAAGCTTTCTTT. As protein: CASSLVIFGDWRFKAFF.

This sequence joins TRBV24-1 and TRBJ1-5; D not certain. V was clipped by 4 bases and J by 7 bases, with 7 bases between them. Germline V gene data show CDR1 as KGHDR and CDR2 as SFDVKD. The CDR3 is made up of 12 amino acids. DNA for the CDR3: TGTGCCACCAGTGAAAGTGAGCAGCCCCAGCATTTT. Its protein is CATSESEQPQHF.

V and J are TRBV7-2 and TRBJ2-7; TRBD1 might be the D (5 bases). Germline V gives CDR1 SGHTA, CDR2 FQGNSA. Trimming cost V 6 bases and J 6 bases, with 18 bases left between them. This CDR3 has 14 residues. Written as DNA, the CDR3 is TGTGCCAGCAGTAAGGGGCTCAGCCCCTCCGAGCAGTACTTC. Translated: CASSKGLSPSEQYF.

This chain connects TRBV28 to TRBJ1-5, with 7 bases aligning to TRBD1. With V trimmed by 4 bases and J by 1 base, 7 bases remained unmatched. CDR1 and CDR2 (germline): MDHEN, SYDVKM. The CDR3 is 16 residues long. CDR3 sequence (DNA): TGTGCCAGCAGTTCACAGGGGCACGGAAGCAATCAGCCCCAGCATTTT. Its protein is CASSSQGHGSNQPQHF.

The chain joins TRBV27 to TRBJ1-6; D remains ambiguous. The CDR3 runs 13 residues. CDR1 is MNHEY and CDR2 is SMNVEV in the germline V gene (reference sequence). The germline V and J ends were trimmed by 3 bases and 13 bases, with 13 bases remaining between them. Here the CDR3 DNA reads TGTGCCAGCAGTTTCCAACCAGGATCCCCCCTCCACTTT. Its translation: CASSFQPGSPLHF.

In this sample, this clone turned up a few times. This chain uses TRBV5-4 with TRBJ1-2; 9 bases align to TRBD1. J lost 4 bases, V lost 4 bases, and 2 bases had no gene match. The CDR3 has 13 amino acids. Germline V CDR1 and CDR2: SGHNT, YYREEE (reference sequence). CDR3 nucleotides: TGTGCCAGCAGCCCGGGACAGGGCTATGGCTACACCTTC. Translation: CASSPGQGYGYTF.

The V gene is TRBV6-2 or TRBV6-3, the J gene TRBJ1-6; D uncertain. The V gene's germline CDR1 is MNHEY and CDR2 SVGEGT. V was clipped by 0 bases and J by 8 bases, with 11 bases between them. The CDR3 loop spans 15 amino acids. CDR3 in amino acids: CASSYSSITDSPLHF. The CDR3, as DNA: TGTGCCAGCAGTTACTCGAGTATCACTGATTCACCCCTCCACTTT.

The chain couples TRBV11-3 to TRBJ2-1; D could derive from TRBD1 or TRBD2 (5 bases each). V dropped 3 bases and J dropped 4 bases, with 16 bases sitting between them. Germline CDR1 is SGHNT and CDR2 is YENEEA. The CDR3 loop spans 16 amino acids. CDR3 in DNA: TGTGCCAGCAGCTTCCTTTTCCGGGACCAGTACAATGAGCAGTTCTTC. It yields the protein CASSFLFRDQYNEQFF. The variable domain in full, with the rest retrieved from reference TRBV11-3 and TRBJ2-1, is EAGVVQSPRYKIIEKKQPVAFWCNPISGHNTLYWYLQNLGQGPELLIRYENEEAVDDSQLPKDRFSAERLKGVDSTLKIQPAELGDSAVYLCASSFLFRDQYNEQFFGPGTRLTVL.

The V and J genes are TRBV7-2 and TRBJ2-3; 14 nucleotides line up with TRBD2. V shed 5 bases, J shed 2 bases, and the junction held 12 bases outside the gene matches. The CDR3 runs 19 residues. CDR1 is SGHTA, CDR2 FQGNSA, per germline. In DNA form, the CDR3 reads TGTGCCAGCAGCCGTCGGACTAGCGGGGGGTTAGGCGACACAGATACGCAGTATTTT. This codes for CASSRRTSGGLGDTDTQYF.

The chain couples TRBV28 to TRBJ1-1; no reliable D call. In germline, CDR1 is MDHEN, CDR2 SYDVKM. V shed 2 bases and J shed 1 base, with 11 bases lying between them. The CDR3 sequence is 15 residues long. The CDR3 sequence: CASSLINPGNTEAFF. In DNA form, the CDR3 reads TGTGCCAGCAGTTTAATCAACCCAGGGAACACTGAAGCTTTCTTT.

The CDR3 reads CASTQPDRANYGYTF. CDR3 nucleotides: TGTGCCAGCACACAGCCCGATAGAGCTAACTATGGCTACACCTTC. V and J are TRBV7-9 and TRBJ1-2; D remains unclear. V was clipped by 7 bases and J by 0 bases, with 15 bases between them. CDR1 and CDR2 (germline): SEHNR, FQNEAQ (reference sequence). This CDR3 spans 15 amino acids.

This clone is a singleton in its sample. The chain carries TRBV3-1 (or the pseudogene TRBV3-2) and TRBJ2-3; D uncertain. The CDR3 totals 12 residues. Trimming pared 0 bases from V and 2 bases from J, leaving 0 bases between. The germline V gene has CDR1 LGHDT and CDR2 YNNKEL (reference sequence). Here the CDR3 DNA reads TGTGCCAGCAGCCAAGACACAGATACGCAGTATTTT. It codes for CASSQDTDTQYF.

The chain employs TRBV10-3 and TRBJ2-3; D may be TRBD2 (7 bases). Germline CDR1 and CDR2: ENHRY and SYGVKD. The V gene lost 2 bases and the J gene lost 4 bases, with 13 bases spanning the gap. The CDR3 totals 15 residues. The CDR3 nucleotides are TGTGCCATCAGTGAGGTGTGGGGGGGCTCAGATACGCAGTATTTT. As protein: CAISEVWGGSDTQYF.

The CDR3 coding sequence is TGCGCCAGCAGCCTTTATGTGGGGGCAGGGGGCTACACCTTC. It specifies CASSLYVGAGGYTF. The gene calls are TRBV5-1 and TRBJ1-2; perhaps TRBD1 as D (6 bases). The ends were cut back, 4 bases at V and 8 bases at J, with 18 bases in the middle. The CDR3 contains 14 residues. The germline V gene encodes CDR1 SGHRS and CDR2 YFSETQ.

The V and J genes are TRBV6-6 and TRBJ2-7, with no clear D. Per the germline V gene, CDR1 is MNHNY and CDR2 is SVGAGI (reference sequence). Trimming shortened V by 5 bases and J by 5 bases, and 16 bases separated the two germline ends. This CDR3 has 14 amino acids. The DNA of the CDR3 is TGTGCCAGCAGTCCAAGTTCCTTCTTGGACGAGCAGTACTTC. Translating gives CASSPSSFLDEQYF.

The chain has TRBV5-1 and TRBJ2-3; D is possibly TRBD1 (5 bases). Trimming shortened V by 1 base and J by 4 bases, and 10 bases separated the two germline ends. CDR1 and CDR2 from the germline V gene are SGHRS and YFSETQ. The length of the CDR3 is 14 residues. The CDR3 nucleotides are TGCGCCAGCAGCTTGATTAGGGGCGCAGATACGCAGTATTTT. This sequence encodes CASSLIRGADTQYF.